The 16 T cell receptor beta chains reported below all come from one sample, sequenced in a study of blood T cell repertoires in COVID-19. Libraries were prepared by immunoSEQ multiplex PCR; TCRdb keeps only in-frame clonotypes and omits some of them. The sample has 250,000 or so clones; roughly nine tenths are singletons. Sequencing input: peripheral blood. The source of these receptors is a man aged 40-49 years with active or convalescent COVID-19.

The chain employs TRBV6-5 and TRBJ2-5; D perhaps matches TRBD2 (5 bases). Trimming took off 2 bases at V and 1 base at J, with 8 bases between the two ends. Germline CDR1 reads MNHEY; CDR2 reads SVGAGI. This CDR3 has 14 amino acids. This CDR3 reads CASSYGSAQETQYF. The CDR3 region has the DNA TGTGCCAGCAGTTACGGTAGCGCCCAAGAGACCCAGTACTTC.

In its sample, this clone was seen a few times. The rearrangement links TRBV29-1 to TRBJ1-4; no firm D call. CDR1 and CDR2 from the germline V gene are SQVTM and ANQGSEA. This CDR3 spans 14 amino acids. Trimming took off 1 base at V and 8 bases at J, with 14 bases between the two ends. The CDR3: CSVEGTGIGEKLFF. The CDR3, as DNA: TGCAGCGTTGAAGGGACCGGGATCGGGGAAAAACTGTTTTTT.

The chain employs TRBV4-1 and TRBJ1-3; possibly TRBD1 for D (5 bases). The germline gives CDR1 MGHRA, CDR2 YSYEKL. Trimming took off 0 bases at V and 4 bases at J, with 16 bases between the two ends. This CDR3 is 17 amino acids long. The CDR3 loop reads CASSQDEDSAQGNTIYF. CDR3 bases: TGCGCCAGCAGCCAAGACGAAGACAGCGCCCAGGGAAACACCATATATTTT.

The chain uses TRBV9 and TRBJ2-3, with a weak D call TRBD1 (6 bases). This CDR3 comprises 14 residues. V lost 2 bases, J lost 6 bases, and 13 bases lay in between. In germline, CDR1 is SGDLS, CDR2 YYNGEE. CDR3 DNA: TGTGCCAGCAGCGTCCGGGACAAAAGGGATACGCAGTATTTT. Amino acids: CASSVRDKRDTQYF.

The chain is built from TRBV7-6 and TRBJ1-5; tentatively, D is TRBD1 (5 bases). There are 15 residues in the CDR3. V lost 4 bases to trimming and J lost 2 bases, with 12 bases between them. In germline, CDR1 is SGHVS, CDR2 FNYEAQ. The CDR3 nucleotides are TGTGCCAGCAGCTCATCCACGGGGGGCAATCAGCCCCAGCATTTT. This sequence encodes CASSSSTGGNQPQHF.

Turning to this clone: The same CDR3 also results from other DNA sequences found in this sample. The chain has TRBV5-5 and TRBJ1-2; 10 positions match TRBD1. The CDR3 runs 14 residues. The germline CDR1 and CDR2 sequences are SGHKS and YYEKEE (reference sequence). V shed 7 bases and J 4 bases; nucleotides not matched to a gene: 7. The CDR3 reads CASSLRDRGYGYTF. The CDR3 DNA follows: TGTGCCAGCTCTCTCCGGGACAGGGGCTATGGCTACACCTTC.

This rearrangement joins TRBV24-1 to TRBJ2-7; 9 bases match TRBD1. The germline CDR1 and CDR2 sequences are KGHDR and SFDVKD. This CDR3 contains 15 residues. V shed 4 bases and J 5 bases; nucleotides not matched to a gene: 8. The CDR3 region is CATSESGQGIHEQYF. The DNA for the CDR3 is TGTGCCACCAGTGAGTCGGGACAGGGAATCCACGAGCAGTACTTC.

The chain couples TRBV27 to TRBJ1-3; D is undetermined. The CDR3 consists of 16 residues. The V and J ends lost 4 bases and 0 bases respectively, with 13 bases between them. In germline, CDR1 is MNHEY, CDR2 SMNVEV (reference sequence). Here the CDR3 reads CASSSLPLYSGNTIYF. The CDR3 DNA sequence: TGTGCCAGCAGTTCTCTGCCTCTCTACTCTGGAAACACCATATATTTT.

The V and J genes are TRBV28 and TRBJ1-2; 7 bases agree with TRBD1. The CDR3 runs 13 residues. The V segment lost 10 bases and the J segment 4 bases; nucleotides outside the gene matches: 9. Germline assignment: CDR1 MDHEN and CDR2 SYDVKM. In DNA form, the CDR3 reads TGTGCCACTCTCCGGACAGGCGGCTATGGCTACACCTTC. Its translation: CATLRTGGYGYTF.

The rearrangement joins TRBV7-9 to TRBJ2-3; D uncertain. Germline assignment: CDR1 SEHNR and CDR2 FQNEAQ (reference sequence). V was cut by 4 bases and J by 2 bases, with 7 bases left in between. CDR3 size: 13 residues. In DNA, the CDR3 is TGTGCCAGCAGCTCATCATTCACAGATACGCAGTATTTT. This translates into CASSSSFTDTQYF.

The chain carries TRBV6-5 and TRBJ2-5; 7 nucleotides agree with TRBD2. CDR1 is MNHEY, CDR2 SVGAGI, per germline. The J segment lost 4 bases and the V segment lost 2 bases, leaving 10 bases of the junction unmatched. The CDR3 length is 16 residues. The CDR3 spells CASSYIGSRGGETQYF. CDR3 coding DNA: TGTGCCAGCAGTTACATCGGGTCACGCGGGGGAGAGACCCAGTACTTC.

The rearrangement links TRBV6-5 to TRBJ2-1; 10 bases are a match to TRBD1. The J segment lost 6 bases and the V segment lost 0 bases, leaving 5 bases of the junction unmatched. The CDR3 is 16 amino acids. Germline loops: CDR1 MNHEY, CDR2 SVGAGI. The CDR3 bases are TGTGCCAGCAGTTACTCACGGGACAGGGGCTCCAATGAGCAGTTCTTC. Translation gives CASSYSRDRGSNEQFF.

The table lists this clone with a count of one. This chain joins TRBV30 and TRBJ2-7; the D gene is possibly TRBD1 (5 bases). V was pared by 0 bases and J by 7 bases, with 13 bases between. This CDR3 spans 13 amino acids. CDR1 is GTSNPN, CDR2 SVGIG, per germline (reference sequence). CDR3 nucleotides: TGTGCCTGGAGTGTACTGCAGGGTGTGGAGCAGTACTTC. This encodes CAWSVLQGVEQYF.

The chain is built from TRBV9 and TRBJ2-2; D is perhaps TRBD1 (6 bases). The CDR3 covers 15 residues. Germline V lookup: CDR1 SGDLS, CDR2 YYNGEE. V dropped 3 bases and J dropped 0 bases, with 9 bases sitting between them. CDR3 loop: CASSGDRSNTGELFF. In DNA, the CDR3 is TGTGCCAGCAGCGGAGACAGGTCGAACACCGGGGAGCTGTTTTTT.

The chain links TRBV4-2 to TRBJ2-1, with TRBD2 identical over 7 bases. There are 15 residues in the CDR3. With V trimmed by 4 bases and J by 6 bases, 9 bases remained unmatched. Germline-derived CDR1 and CDR2 are LGHNA and YNFKEQ. CDR3 nucleotide sequence: TGTGCCAGCAGCCGCGGTATGTGGGAGGGCAATGAGCAGTTCTTC. This codes for CASSRGMWEGNEQFF.

CDR3 DNA: TGTGCCAGCAGCTTGGTAGGGGGCCATCAGCCCCAGCATTTT. Protein sequence: CASSLVGGHQPQHF. The chain carries TRBV5-6 and TRBJ1-5; 7 bases agree with TRBD1. CDR1 is SGHDT and CDR2 is YYEEEE in the germline V gene. The V and J ends lost 0 bases and 5 bases, in that order; junction bases with no gene match: 2. This CDR3 comprises 14 residues.